This T cell receptor (beta chain) appears in the sequencing data of a study of cytomegalovirus exposure and HLA in healthy donors. The study's findings and limits: Across donors, most TCRs were seen rarely, yet some public ones were widespread. In vitro experiments confirmed that three CMV-associated chains were specific for CMV antigens. It was reportedly the case that the classifier diagnosed cytomegalovirus status with high specificity and sensitivity.

Clones were sequenced by immunoSEQ multiplex PCR, and TCRdb holds only the in-frame ones, with some missing. The table includes around 80,000 clones, roughly 96% detected once. Concerning this clone: Its matching antigen is unknown.

The CDR3 has 15 amino acids. V shed 5 bases and J shed 2 bases, with 13 bases lying between them. CDR1 and CDR2 (germline): SGHAT, FQNNGV. The TCR sequence derives from a woman under 30 in good health and CMV-seronegative. Sequenced input: PBMCs. V is TRBV11-2 and J is TRBJ1-3; D is uncertain. The CDR3 DNA follows: TGTGCCAGCAGCCCGGGAGGAGGGACTGGAAACACCATATATTTT. Its protein is CASSPGGGTGNTIYF. The complete variable domain, with remaining parts taken from reference TRBV11-2 and TRBJ1-3, reads EAGVAQSPRYKIIEKRQSVAFWCNPISGHATLYWYQQILGQGPKLLIQFQNNGVVDDSQLPKDRFSAERLKGVDSTLKIQPAKLEDSAVYLCASSPGGGTGNTIYFGEGSWLTVV.